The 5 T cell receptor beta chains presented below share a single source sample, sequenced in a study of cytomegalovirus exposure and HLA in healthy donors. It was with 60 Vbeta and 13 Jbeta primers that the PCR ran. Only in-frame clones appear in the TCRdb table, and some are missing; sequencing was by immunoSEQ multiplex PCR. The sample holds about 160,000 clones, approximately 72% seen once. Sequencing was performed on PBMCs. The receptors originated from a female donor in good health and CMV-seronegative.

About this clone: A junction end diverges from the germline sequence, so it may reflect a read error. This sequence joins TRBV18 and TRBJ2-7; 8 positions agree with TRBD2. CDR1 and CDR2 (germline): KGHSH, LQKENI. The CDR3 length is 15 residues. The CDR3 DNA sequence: TGTGCCAGCTCACCTCTAGCGGGTCCCACCTACGGGCAGTACTTC. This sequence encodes CASSPLAGPTYGQYF.

DNA for the CDR3: TGTGCCAGCAGTTTATCGAACCCAGGGGGAGTCCCTGGAAACACCATATATTTT. This codes for CASSLSNPGGVPGNTIYF. This chain joins TRBV27 and TRBJ1-3, with 7 bases fitting TRBD1. The CDR3 extends over 18 amino acids. In germline, CDR1 is MNHEY, CDR2 SMNVEV (reference sequence). V gave up 0 bases and J gave up 2 bases; unmatched junction bases: 10.

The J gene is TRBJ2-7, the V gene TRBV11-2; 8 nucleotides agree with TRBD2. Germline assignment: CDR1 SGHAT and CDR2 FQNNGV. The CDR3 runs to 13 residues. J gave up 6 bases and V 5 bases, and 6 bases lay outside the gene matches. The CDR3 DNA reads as TGTGCCAGCAGCGTTAGCGGGACTCTCGAGCAGTACTTC. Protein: CASSVSGTLEQYF.

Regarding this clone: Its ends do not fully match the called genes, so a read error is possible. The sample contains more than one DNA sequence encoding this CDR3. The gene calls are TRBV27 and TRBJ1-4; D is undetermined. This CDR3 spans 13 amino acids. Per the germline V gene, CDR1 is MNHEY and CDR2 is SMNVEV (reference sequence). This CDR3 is CASSFAGNEKLFF. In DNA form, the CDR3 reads TGTGCCAGCAGTTTCGCGGGGAATGAAAAACTGTTTTTC.

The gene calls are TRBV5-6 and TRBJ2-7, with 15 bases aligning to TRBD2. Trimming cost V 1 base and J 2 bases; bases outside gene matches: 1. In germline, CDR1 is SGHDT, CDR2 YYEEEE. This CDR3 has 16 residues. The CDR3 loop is CASSLRTSGRAYEQYF. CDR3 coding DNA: TGTGCCAGCAGCTTGAGGACTAGCGGGAGGGCCTACGAGCAGTACTTC.